The 8 T cell receptor beta chains below were found in one sample sequenced in a study of T cell repertoires in cytomegalovirus infection. Each CDR3 protein is one row after TCRdb ran MiXCR on the reads. This sample has roughly 230,000 distinct CDR3 sequences; more than 15% occur once, and the top ten carry roughly 45%. Sequencing input: CD8+ T cells from PBMCs. These TCRs come from a human donor in good health (CMV status not recorded). Some clones in this sample may be carry-over from other donors' samples.

The CDR3 DNA sequence: TGTGCCAGCAGCTTAGCGGGGGGACAGGGCGAAGAGACCCAGTACTTC. It translates to CASSLAGGQGEETQYF. The chain joins TRBV7-6 to TRBJ2-5, with 9 bases aligning to TRBD1. V was pared by 0 bases and J by 3 bases, with 5 bases of the junction left unmatched. The length of the CDR3 is 16 residues. CDR1 and CDR2 (germline): SGHVS, FNYEAQ.

The CDR3 here is CASSVNPRNSPLHF. CDR3 DNA sequence: TGTGCCAGCAGTGTCAATCCGAGGAATTCACCCCTCCACTTT. This chain connects TRBV27 to TRBJ1-6; D is undetermined. The CDR3 totals 14 residues. Between the trimmed V and J ends, which lost 5 bases and 7 bases, there was a span of 12 bases. The germline V gene has CDR1 MNHEY and CDR2 SMNVEV (reference sequence).

With regard to this clonotype: The junction shows a germline mismatch at one end, possibly a read error. The chain recombines TRBV7-6 with TRBJ2-1; the D gene is possibly TRBD2 (5 bases). Germline CDR1 reads SGHVS; CDR2 reads FNYEAQ. The CDR3 has 15 residues. CDR3 residues: CASSLSGFGNNEQFF. CDR3 bases: TGTGCTAGCAGCTTATCCGGGTTCGGGAACAATGAGCAGTTCTTC.

This clonotype was counted ten times or more. This chain joins TRBV4-1 and TRBJ2-1; D call uncertain. Germline-derived CDR1 and CDR2 are MGHRA and YSYEKL. The CDR3 has 16 residues. Trimming removed 0 bases from V and 0 bases from J, with 9 bases in between. CDR3 loop: CASSQEMSSSYNEQFF. In nucleotides, the CDR3 is TGCGCCAGCAGCCAAGAAATGTCGAGCTCCTACAATGAGCAGTTCTTC.

This clonotype was observed a few times. The chain joins TRBV7-9 to TRBJ1-2; D not certain. Trimming left V 0 bases short and J 0 bases short, with 8 bases between. Germline CDR1 and CDR2: SEHNR and FQNEAQ (reference sequence). The CDR3 is 15 residues long. CDR3 region: CASSLAHTANYGYTF. The CDR3 DNA reads TGTGCCAGCAGCTTAGCGCACACAGCTAACTATGGCTACACCTTC.

The CDR3 DNA reads TGCAGTGCTAGAGATTGGGAGACAATAACCGCTGAAGCTTTCTTT. Protein sequence: CSARDWETITAEAFF. The chain recombines TRBV20-1 with TRBJ1-1; D gene ambiguous. Per germline, CDR1 DFQATT and CDR2 SNEGSKA (reference sequence). V was shortened by 0 bases and J by 6 bases, with 17 bases between the two germline ends. The CDR3 length is 15 residues.

This clonotype was seen a few times. V is TRBV7-2 and J is TRBJ2-2; the match to TRBD2 covers 8 bases. V was clipped by 2 bases and J by 7 bases; unmatched bases: 6. This CDR3 region has 15 residues. The germline V gene has CDR1 SGHTA and CDR2 FQGNSA. CDR3 sequence reads: CASSLNGGAFGELFF. The CDR3 bases are TGTGCCAGCAGCTTAAACGGGGGGGCCTTCGGGGAGCTGTTTTTT.

The chain has TRBV11-2 and TRBJ2-1; 12 nucleotides align to TRBD2. V dropped 2 bases and J dropped 5; count of bases not matched to a gene: 13. The germline CDR1 and CDR2 sequences are SGHAT and FQNNGV. This CDR3 region has 19 residues. CDR3 sequence (DNA): TGTGCCAGCAGCTTATATGGCCTAGCGGGGGGGCATTCCGACAATGAGCAGTTCTTC. Its translation: CASSLYGLAGGHSDNEQFF.